What follows is one T cell receptor (beta chain) and its context. The germline CDR1 and CDR2 sequences are SGDLS and YYNGEE. Trimming removed 3 bases from V and 5 bases from J; junction bases left unmatched: 4. This CDR3 comprises 14 residues. Using immunoSEQ multiplex PCR, the repertoire was profiled, and TCRdb retains in-frame clones only, with some absent. The table records about 30,000 clones, roughly 77% of them present only once. These data come from a study of STAT5B mutations in CD4+ large granular lymphocyte leukemia. The V gene is TRBV9, the J gene TRBJ1-1; 10 bases fit TRBD1. Sequenced material: CD4+ T cells from blood buffy coats. This sequence originates from a human donor in good health. The CDR3 sequence is CASSARQGATEAFF. The CDR3 DNA reads TGTGCCAGCAGCGCTAGACAGGGGGCGACTGAAGCTTTCTTT.